The 25 T cell receptor beta chains presented below share a single source sample, sequenced in a study of cytomegalovirus exposure and HLA in healthy donors. The PCR contained 60 Vbeta and 13 Jbeta primers. Method: immunoSEQ multiplex PCR; TCRdb's copy keeps in-frame clones and lacks some. The sample lists roughly 120,000 clones; 9% to 10% were seen once. Sequencing used PBMCs. The receptors were gathered from a man aged 30 to 39 in good health and CMV-seronegative.

This clone appeared a few times. The chain has TRBV2 and TRBJ2-1; TRBD1 agrees at 10 bases. The CDR3 consists of 14 residues. The V gene's germline CDR1 is SNHLY and CDR2 FYNNEI. V shed 4 bases, J shed 6 bases, and the junction held 3 bases outside the gene matches. The CDR3 coding sequence is TGTGCCAGCAGTGTGGACAGGGGGGGCAATGAGCAGTTCTTC. This codes for CASSVDRGGNEQFF.

This clone was counted between two and nine times. The chain uses TRBV30 and TRBJ2-3; D is possibly TRBD2 (7 bases). The CDR3 spans 17 residues. Germline V gives CDR1 GTSNPN, CDR2 SVGIG (reference sequence). Trimming pared 2 bases from V and 8 bases from J, leaving 26 bases between. CDR3 amino acids: CAWSKGVGGGGRGTQYF. For the CDR3, the DNA is TGTGCCTGGAGTAAAGGGGTTGGAGGGGGGGGCAGGGGTACGCAGTATTTT.

The sample holds a few counts of this clone. In the same sample, other DNA sequences code for this CDR3. The chain joins TRBV18 to TRBJ1-1; D possibly corresponds to TRBD1 (5 bases). The germline V gene has CDR1 KGHSH and CDR2 LQKENI. This CDR3 contains 13 residues. V dropped 3 bases and J dropped 2 bases, with 7 bases sitting between them. The CDR3 loop is CASSPDTNTEAFF. CDR3 nucleotides: TGTGCCAGCTCACCGGACACCAACACTGAAGCTTTCTTT. Looking up the rest from reference TRBV18 and TRBJ1-1 gives the full variable domain: NAGVMQNPRHLVRRRGQEARLRCSPMKGHSHVYWYRQLPEEGLKFMVYLQKENIIDESGMPKERFSAEFPKEGPSILRIQQVVRGDSAAYFCASSPDTNTEAFFGQGTRLTVV.

This clone was recorded a few times. The V gene is TRBV9, the J gene TRBJ1-1; D gene unclear. The CDR3 runs 16 residues. V dropped 0 bases and J dropped 1 base, with 13 bases sitting between them. CDR1 is SGDLS and CDR2 is YYNGEE in the germline V gene. The CDR3 spells CASSVEPGTGNTEAFF. CDR3 nucleotide sequence: TGTGCCAGCAGCGTAGAACCCGGAACGGGGAACACTGAAGCTTTCTTT.

This clone has only a few counts. The V and J genes are TRBV19 and TRBJ2-7, with TRBD1 matching 7 bases. The CDR3 consists of 14 residues. V was clipped by 5 bases and J by 9 bases; unmatched bases: 13. Germline V gene lookup returns CDR1 LNHDA and CDR2 SQIVND (reference sequence). The CDR3 DNA reads as TGTGCCAGTAGTCCGAGGGACAGCCTTATCGGGCAGTACTTC. Amino acids: CASSPRDSLIGQYF.

The chain links TRBV14 to TRBJ1-2; D possibly corresponds to TRBD1 (5 bases). The CDR3 contains 14 residues. V lost 0 bases, J lost 7 bases, and 12 bases lay in between. CDR1 is SGHDN, CDR2 FVKESK, per germline. This chain's CDR3 is CASSQEGAFRGYTF. The CDR3 bases are TGTGCCAGCAGCCAAGAAGGGGCCTTTCGTGGCTACACCTTC. The full variable domain, rest sourced from reference TRBV14 and TRBJ1-2, is EAGVTQFPSHSVIEKGQTVTLRCDPISGHDNLYWYRRVMGKEIKFLLHFVKESKQDESGMPNNRFLAERTGGTYSTLKVQPAELEDSGVYFCASSQEGAFRGYTFGSGTRLTVV.

The table lists this clone with a few counts. V usage is TRBV5-1 and J usage is TRBJ1-2, with D tentatively TRBD1 (6 bases). The V and J ends lost 5 bases and 2 bases respectively, with 16 bases between them. The CDR3 extends over 15 amino acids. The germline gives CDR1 SGHRS, CDR2 YFSETQ. CDR3 nucleotide sequence: TGCGCCAGCAGATGGAGTTCGGGGGGCAACTATGGCTACACCTTC. Protein: CASRWSSGGNYGYTF.

This clone was seen repeatedly, ten times or more. The chain joins TRBV9 to TRBJ2-1; no definite D call. Per germline, CDR1 SGDLS and CDR2 YYNGEE. The CDR3 length is 12 residues. With 7 bases removed from V and 4 bases from J, the gap between germline ends came to 9 bases. The CDR3 sequence: CASATGYNEQFF. The DNA of the CDR3 is TGTGCCAGCGCGACGGGTTACAATGAGCAGTTCTTC.

This clone appeared a few times. The chain has TRBV4-3 and TRBJ2-3; tentative D call: TRBD1 (6 bases). The CDR3 extends over 17 amino acids. V dropped 1 base and J dropped 1 base, with 15 bases sitting between them. Germline lookup yields CDR1 LGHNA and CDR2 YSLEER. This CDR3 is CASSQGSRQDRTDTQYF. The CDR3 DNA follows: TGCGCCAGCAGCCAAGGTTCGCGACAGGACCGCACAGATACGCAGTATTTT.

The chain is built from TRBV2 and TRBJ2-7; 7 bases are shared with TRBD1. Germline V gene sequence: CDR1 SNHLY, CDR2 FYNNEI. The trim removed 6 bases at V and 4 bases at J, leaving 9 bases unmatched. The CDR3 is 14 amino acids. CDR3 sequence: CASRERQGNYEQYF. CDR3 sequence (DNA): TGTGCCAGCAGGGAAAGACAGGGAAATTACGAGCAGTACTTC.

This sequence joins TRBV7-9 and TRBJ1-2; D gene ambiguous. Trimming took off 3 bases at V and 2 bases at J, with 7 bases between the two ends. The CDR3 has 13 residues. CDR1 and CDR2 from the germline V gene are SEHNR and FQNEAQ (reference sequence). The CDR3 region is CASSFSGNYGYTF. CDR3 nucleotide sequence: TGTGCCAGCAGCTTTTCGGGGAACTATGGCTACACCTTC.

The CDR3 DNA reads as TGTGCCAGCACCCGGGCAGGCTCCAGGGTGGAAAAACTGTTTTTT. Translating it yields CASTRAGSRVEKLFF. The chain couples TRBV2 to TRBJ1-4, with D perhaps matching TRBD1 (5 bases). Looked up from germline, CDR1 is SNHLY and CDR2 is FYNNEI. V lost 7 bases to trimming and J lost 8 bases, with 20 bases between them. CDR3 size: 15 residues.

This clone was counted only a few times. This chain connects TRBV10-1 to TRBJ2-5; 10 bases map to TRBD1. With V trimmed by 0 bases and J by 7 bases, 8 bases remained unmatched. The CDR3 is made up of 16 amino acids. Germline CDR1 and CDR2: WNHNN and SYGVQD (reference sequence). The CDR3: CASSESGTGDRGTQYF. In DNA, the CDR3 is TGCGCCAGCAGTGAGTCCGGGACAGGGGACCGTGGGACCCAGTACTTC.

CDR3 DNA: TGTGCCAGTAGTATTTACTCGAGGCCTCGAGGGGAGCTGTTTTTT. Translation gives CASSIYSRPRGELFF. This chain joins TRBV19 and TRBJ2-2; D unclear. CDR1 is LNHDA, CDR2 SQIVND, per germline (reference sequence). CDR3 length: 15 residues. Trimming took off 3 bases at V and 8 bases at J, with 16 bases between the two ends.

This clone was seen only a few times. This chain joins TRBV5-1 and TRBJ1-2, with 7 bases fitting TRBD1. Germline V gene sequence: CDR1 SGHRS, CDR2 YFSETQ. The V segment lost 7 bases and the J segment 5 bases; nucleotides outside the gene matches: 11. The CDR3 extends over 14 amino acids. The CDR3 DNA reads TGCGCCAGCGCGTATACCGGGACAGAGTATGGCTACACCTTC. Its protein is CASAYTGTEYGYTF.

Only a few counts were recorded for this clone. J is TRBJ1-2 and V is TRBV2; possible D gene TRBD1, 5 bases. V was shortened by 8 bases and J by 5 bases, with 18 bases between the two germline ends. The CDR3 sequence is 14 residues long. Germline V gene data show CDR1 as SNHLY and CDR2 as FYNNEI. Here the CDR3 reads CASRAGTDGYGYTF. Here the CDR3 DNA reads TGTGCCAGCCGAGCCGGGACTGACGGGTATGGCTACACCTTC.

This clone was observed a handful of times. This chain links TRBV29-1 with TRBJ1-2; TRBD1 aligns across 7 bases. Trimming cost V 6 bases and J 0 bases; bases outside gene matches: 1. The CDR3 is 12 residues long. Per the germline V gene, CDR1 is SQVTM and CDR2 is ANQGSEA. In DNA, the CDR3 is TGCAGCGTGGGGACAGCTAACTATGGCTACACCTTC. Its translation: CSVGTANYGYTF.

This clone was observed a few times. This rearrangement joins TRBV19 to TRBJ2-7; TRBD1 matches 8 bases. Germline V gives CDR1 LNHDA, CDR2 SQIVND (reference sequence). V lost 4 bases to trimming and J lost 4 bases; unmatched junction nucleotides: 9. CDR3 length equals 15 residues. CDR3 sequence: CASSNSRDRSYEQYF. The CDR3 nucleotides are TGTGCCAGTAGTAACTCCCGGGACAGGAGTTACGAGCAGTACTTC.

The chain carries TRBV11-3 and TRBJ2-7, with 9 nucleotides matching TRBD2. Germline CDR1 SGHNT, CDR2 YENEEA. CDR3 length equals 15 residues. Unmatched junction bases numbered 12, after V lost 5 bases and J lost 7 bases. The CDR3 nucleotides are TGTGCCAGCAGCGCGGCGGTAGCGGGGGAAGGTGAGCAGTACTTC. Amino acid sequence: CASSAAVAGEGEQYF. The full variable domain, in which reference TRBV11-3 and TRBJ2-7 provide the parts outside the CDR3, is EAGVVQSPRYKIIEKKQPVAFWCNPISGHNTLYWYLQNLGQGPELLIRYENEEAVDDSQLPKDRFSAERLKGVDSTLKIQPAELGDSAVYLCASSAAVAGEGEQYFGPGTRLTVT.

V is TRBV7-9 and J is TRBJ2-7, with 13 bases fitting TRBD2. The CDR3 consists of 16 residues. Germline V gene lookup returns CDR1 SEHNR and CDR2 FQNEAQ (reference sequence). The ends lost 5 bases at V and 5 bases at J; junction bases unmatched: 9. The CDR3 sequence: CASSTGTSGARDEQYF. The CDR3 DNA is TGTGCCAGCAGCACGGGGACTAGCGGGGCTCGGGACGAGCAGTACTTC.

This chain uses TRBV9 with TRBJ2-5, with D tentatively TRBD2 (6 bases). Deletions cut 0 bases from V and 0 bases from J, with 9 bases between. Germline lookup yields CDR1 SGDLS and CDR2 YYNGEE. The CDR3 has 15 residues. The CDR3 reads CASSVAGEYQETQYF. In DNA form, the CDR3 reads TGTGCCAGCAGCGTAGCGGGGGAGTACCAAGAGACCCAGTACTTC.

This clone was observed a handful of times. This chain uses TRBV5-4 with TRBJ1-2; weak D call: TRBD1 (6 bases). The CDR3 runs to 15 residues. The germline V and J ends were trimmed by 4 bases and 2 bases, with 15 bases remaining between them. Per germline, CDR1 SGHNT and CDR2 YYREEE (reference sequence). CDR3 residues: CASSLRDTLNYGYTF. In DNA, the CDR3 is TGTGCCAGCAGCCTACGGGACACCTTAAACTATGGCTACACCTTC.

This chain links TRBV5-1 with TRBJ2-3; weak D call: TRBD2 (6 bases). The CDR3 runs 14 residues. CDR1 and CDR2 from the germline V gene are SGHRS and YFSETQ. V gave up 4 bases and J gave up 5 bases, with 14 bases separating them. This chain's CDR3 is CASSVTGEKDTQYF. The DNA for the CDR3 is TGCGCCAGCAGCGTGACGGGGGAAAAAGATACGCAGTATTTT.

The V and J genes are TRBV4-1 and TRBJ1-4, with TRBD1 matching over 7 bases. The germline V gene encodes CDR1 MGHRA and CDR2 YSYEKL. The CDR3 consists of 16 residues. The V segment lost 3 bases and the J segment 4 bases; nucleotides outside the gene matches: 8. CDR3 sequence (DNA): TGCGCCAGCAGCCAGGGAACACAGGGGCGTAATGAAAAACTGTTTTTT. This sequence encodes CASSQGTQGRNEKLFF.

The rearrangement links TRBV7-2 to TRBJ1-3, with 9 bases that match TRBD1. J was trimmed by 3 bases and V by 1 base; bases with no gene match: 4. Germline CDR1 reads SGHTA; CDR2 reads FQGNSA. This CDR3 is built from 16 residues. The CDR3 loop is CASSLVGTGSGNTIYF. CDR3 bases: TGTGCCAGCAGCTTAGTGGGGACAGGGAGTGGAAACACCATATATTTT.